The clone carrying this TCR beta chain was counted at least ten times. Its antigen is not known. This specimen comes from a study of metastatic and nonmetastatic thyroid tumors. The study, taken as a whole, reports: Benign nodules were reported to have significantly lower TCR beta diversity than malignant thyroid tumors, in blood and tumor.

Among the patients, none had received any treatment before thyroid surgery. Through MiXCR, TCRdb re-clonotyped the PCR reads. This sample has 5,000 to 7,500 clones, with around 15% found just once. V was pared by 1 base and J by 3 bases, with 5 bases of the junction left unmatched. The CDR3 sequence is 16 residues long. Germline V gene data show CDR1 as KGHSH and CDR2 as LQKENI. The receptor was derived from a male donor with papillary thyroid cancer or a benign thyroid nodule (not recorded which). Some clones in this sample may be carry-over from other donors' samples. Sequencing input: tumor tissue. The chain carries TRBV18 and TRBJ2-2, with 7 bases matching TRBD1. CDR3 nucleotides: TGTGCCAGCTCACCACGGCAAGGGGGCCACACCGGGGAGCTGTTTTTT. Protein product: CASSPRQGGHTGELFF.